This is a list of T cell receptor beta chains from one sample in a study of T-cell memory formation after mild COVID-19. Via MiXCR, TCRdb re-called the 5' RACE reads, giving one row per CDR3 protein. The table lists around 250,000 distinct CDR3 sequences, roughly a tenth of them singletons, with 22% in the top ten. The sequenced sample consisted of PBMCs or a T cell subset sorted from them (not recorded which). The receptors were sampled from a man aged 18 to 35 who had mild COVID-19 (a few samples of this study predate the infection). Cell type and time point are not known. Each CDR3 is given with its conserved first and last residue. The order of the fields is clone size, J gene, V gene, D gene, CDR3 protein, CDR3 DNA. D genes are given only for firm matches. The size field is filled for only some rows; it gives once, few, many or a size class.

few	TRBJ2-5	TRBV12-3/TRBV12-4	-	CASSPQDSQETQYF	TGTGCCAGCAGTCCCCAGGACAGCCAAGAGACCCAGTACTTC
many	TRBJ1-2	TRBV5-5	TRBD1	CASSLGQGDGYTF	TGTGCCAGCAGCCTTGGACAGGGTGATGGCTACACCTTC
few	TRBJ2-2	TRBV4-1	-	CASSQGPSLAKLFF	TGCGCCAGCAGCCAAGGGCCTTCTCTGGCGAAGCTGTTTTTT
many	TRBJ2-3	TRBV5-1	-	CASSLDLAPDTQYF	TGCGCCAGCAGCTTGGATCTTGCCCCAGATACGCAGTATTTT
few	TRBJ1-2	TRBV28	-	CASSRYGYTF	TGTGCCAGCAGTCGCTATGGCTACACCTTC
-	TRBJ1-3	TRBV4-3	TRBD1	CASSQEVTTGRGNTIYF	TGCGCCAGCAGCCAAGAAGTTACGACAGGGAGAGGAAACACCATATATTTT
few	TRBJ2-3	TRBV6-6	TRBD2	CASTETGSGGLTDTQYF	TGTGCCAGCACCGAAACCGGAAGCGGGGGTCTCACAGATACGCAGTATTTT
-	TRBJ2-3	TRBV6-1	-	CASSERGIRTDTQYF	TGTGCCAGCAGTGAAAGAGGCATCCGCACAGATACGCAGTATTTT
-	TRBJ1-2	TRBV6-5	-	CASSYRQLYGYTF	TGTGCCAGCAGTTACCGACAGCTCTATGGCTACACCTTC
few	TRBJ1-1	TRBV6-5	TRBD1	CASSPGGAEAFF	TGTGCCAGCAGTCCAGGGGGTGCTGAAGCTTTCTTT
few	TRBJ2-7	TRBV14	-	CASSRRGGLEQYF	TGTGCCAGCAGCCGGCGGGGCGGGCTCGAGCAGTACTTC
-	TRBJ1-1	TRBV7-2	-	CASSVQVPGVGFF	TGTGCCAGCAGTGTACAAGTGCCTGGAGTTGGTTTCTTT
few	TRBJ2-5	TRBV20-1	-	CSAPGQGQETQYF	TGCAGTGCCCCTGGGCAGGGGCAAGAGACCCAGTACTTC
many	TRBJ2-3	TRBV7-3	-	CASSAVNTDTQYF	TGTGCCAGCAGCGCAGTCAACACAGATACGCAGTATTTT
-	TRBJ2-1	TRBV24-1	TRBD1	CATSDLEGGQGNEQFF	TGTGCCACCAGTGATTTGGAAGGGGGCCAGGGGAATGAGCAGTTCTTC
-	TRBJ1-2	TRBV6-5	-	CASSKPGVYGYTF	TGTGCCAGCAGCAAGCCCGGGGTATATGGCTACACCTTC
-	TRBJ2-3	TRBV6-6	TRBD1	CASSRQGGPGVTQYF	TGTGCCAGCAGCCGACAGGGCGGCCCCGGGGTTACGCAGTATTTT
-	TRBJ2-7	TRBV4-1	-	CASSRSGLLLPYEQYF	TGCGCCAGCAGCCGGTCGGGACTGCTTCTCCCTTACGAGCAGTACTTC
many	TRBJ2-5	TRBV24-1	-	CATSDATGTKETQYF	TGTGCCACCAGTGACGCTACCGGGACAAAAGAGACCCAGTACTTC
few	TRBJ1-5	TRBV20-1	-	CSARATGPHQPQHF	TGCAGTGCTAGGGCGACAGGACCTCATCAGCCCCAGCATTTT
few	TRBJ2-2	TRBV12-3/TRBV12-4	-	CASGVGGPYGELFF	TGTGCCAGTGGAGTGGGGGGGCCTTACGGGGAGCTGTTTTTT
-	TRBJ1-4	TRBV11-2	-	CASSQVYSANEKLFF	TGTGCCAGCAGCCAAGTATACAGCGCTAATGAAAAACTGTTTTTT
few	TRBJ1-6	TRBV20-1	TRBD1	CSAKGQVNSPLHF	TGCAGTGCTAAAGGACAGGTCAATTCACCCCTCCACTTT